The 26 T cell receptor beta chains listed next were all sequenced from one sample in a study of regulatory T cells in long-lasting Graves disease. Arm-PCR of CDR3 regions and iRepertoire HTBI primers were the basis on which TCR beta libraries were built. TCRdb reprocessed the multiplex PCR reads via MiXCR and lists one record per CDR3 protein. The table has some 470,000 distinct CDR3 sequences, about a fifth seen once; the top ten hold roughly 7%. Time point denoted: persistent/refractory GD, antithyroid drugs over 5 years with positive TRAb. Construction of the TCR library relied on RNA isolated from PBMCs. The sequenced sample was peripheral blood mononuclear cells (PBMCs), obtained when the disease was refractory, from a patient treated with antithyroid drugs. The origin of the receptors is a female donor with Graves disease.

V and J are TRBV20-1 and TRBJ1-5; D call uncertain. The CDR3 spans 13 residues. CDR1 is DFQATT and CDR2 is SNEGSKA in the germline V gene (reference sequence). Trimming removed 8 bases at V and 3 bases at J, with 14 bases between. CDR3 residues: CSIPGDPNQPQHF. As DNA, the CDR3 is TGCAGTATACCCGGAGACCCCAATCAGCCCCAGCATTTT.

The V call is TRBV5-1, the J call TRBJ2-2, with 9 bases identical to TRBD1. The CDR3 covers 17 residues. Germline V gene sequence: CDR1 SGHRS, CDR2 YFSETQ. Losses at the gene ends were 2 bases for V and 2 bases for J; bases not matched to a gene: 7. The DNA for the CDR3 is TGCGCCAGCAGCTTCCACTTGGGACAGGGTAACACCGGGGAGCTGTTTTTT. Its translation: CASSFHLGQGNTGELFF.

As for this clonotype: This sequence may be a read error, since a much larger clone differs from it by one base. This rearrangement joins TRBV7-3 to TRBJ1-1; possibly TRBD1 for D (5 bases). The CDR3 has 13 amino acids. Germline CDR1 and CDR2: SGHTA and FQGTGA. DNA for the CDR3: TGTGTCAGCAGCTTAGGGGCCGGCACTGAAGCTTTCTTT. Protein: CVSSLGAGTEAFF. The full variable domain, its missing parts supplied by reference TRBV7-3 and TRBJ1-1, is GAGVSQTPSNKVTEKGKYVELRCDPISGHTALYWYRQSLGQGPEFLIYFQGTGAADDSGLPNDRFFAVRPEGSVSTLKIQRTERGDSAVYLCVSSLGAGTEAFFGQGTRLTVV.

This clonotype was observed many times. The rearrangement uses TRBV5-1 and TRBJ1-1; no firm D call. The germline V and J ends were trimmed by 0 bases and 0 bases, with 9 bases remaining between them. In germline, CDR1 is SGHRS, CDR2 YFSETQ. The CDR3 has 15 residues. The CDR3 region has the DNA TGCGCCAGCAGCTTGGCTTGGGCAGTGAACACTGAAGCTTTCTTT. This translates into CASSLAWAVNTEAFF. The full variable domain, with the rest looked up from reference TRBV5-1 and TRBJ1-1, is KAGVTQTPRYLIKTRGQQVTLSCSPISGHRSVSWYQQTPGQGLQFLFEYFSETQRNKGNFPGRFSGRQFSNSRSEMNVSTLELGDSALYLCASSLAWAVNTEAFFGQGTRLTVV.

The J gene is TRBJ2-2, the V gene TRBV5-1; the match to TRBD1 covers 7 bases. The trim removed 3 bases at V and 7 bases at J, leaving 15 bases unmatched. Germline CDR1 and CDR2: SGHRS and YFSETQ. The CDR3 extends over 17 amino acids. The CDR3 DNA sequence: TGCGCCAGCAGCTCTGCCTCCAGGGGGAAGATTGGCGGGGAGCTGTTTTTT. This translates into CASSSASRGKIGGELFF.

The rearrangement uses TRBV25-1 and TRBJ2-5; maybe TRBD1 (5 bases). The CDR3 consists of 14 residues. Germline V gene data show CDR1 as MGHDK and CDR2 as SYGVNS. Trimming took off 5 bases at V and 2 bases at J, with 12 bases between the two ends. CDR3 sequence (DNA): TGTGCCAGCAGTCCCCCTACAGGTCAAGAGACCCAGTACTTC. It yields the protein CASSPPTGQETQYF.

This clonotype came up many times. The genes are TRBV28 and TRBJ1-6; no firm D call. The germline V gene has CDR1 MDHEN and CDR2 SYDVKM. The CDR3 is 14 residues long. With 6 bases removed from V and 3 bases from J, the gap between germline ends came to 9 bases. This CDR3 reads CASSLGSYNSPLHF. The CDR3 bases are TGTGCCAGCAGCTTAGGGAGCTATAATTCACCCCTCCACTTT.

For this clonotype: A junction end diverges from the germline sequence, so it may reflect a read error. The J gene is TRBJ2-2, the V gene TRBV7-6, with a tentative D call TRBD1 (6 bases). This CDR3 has 15 residues. CDR1 and CDR2 from the germline V gene are SGHVS and FNYEAQ. The chain's CDR3 is CACSLGQGSAGELFF. For the CDR3, the DNA is TGTGCCTGCAGCTTAGGGCAGGGGAGCGCCGGGGAGCTGTTTTTT.

This clonotype was seen once. Relative to the germline gene, one junction end is altered; a read error may explain this. This sequence joins TRBV28 and TRBJ2-4; D might be TRBD2 (5 bases). Germline V gene sequence: CDR1 MDHEN, CDR2 SYDVKM. The CDR3 sequence is 16 residues long. The CDR3 nucleotides read TGTGCCAGCAGTCCACCAATAACCGGGGTAAAAAGCATTCAGTACTTC. It is translated as CASSPPITGVKSIQYF.

This clonotype was seen many times. The chain joins TRBV12-3 or TRBV12-4 to TRBJ1-1, with 7 bases aligning to TRBD1. This CDR3 is 18 amino acids long. V was clipped by 1 base and J by 0 bases; unmatched bases: 11. Written as DNA, the CDR3 is TGTGCCAGCAGTTTAGGAGGCAGGGGGATTCGTATGAACACTGAAGCTTTCTTT. This translates into CASSLGGRGIRMNTEAFF.

This clonotype was observed a handful of times. V is TRBV13 and J is TRBJ1-5; D possibly corresponds to TRBD1 (5 bases). This CDR3 spans 18 amino acids. Trimming took off 2 bases at V and 0 bases at J, with 17 bases between the two ends. Germline values: CDR1 PRHDT, CDR2 FYEKMQ (reference sequence). As DNA, the CDR3 is TGTGCCAGCAGCTTACGGCGGGTGGGGCAGTATAGCAATCAGCCCCAGCATTTT. Protein: CASSLRRVGQYSNQPQHF.

The chain links TRBV15 to TRBJ1-2; perhaps TRBD1 as D (6 bases). Germline V gene sequence: CDR1 LNHNV, CDR2 YYDKDF (reference sequence). The CDR3 length is 13 residues. Trimming took 7 bases from V and 3 from J, leaving 12 bases between them. The CDR3 DNA reads TGTGCCACCAATACAGGGCTGGACTATGGCTACACCTTC. Amino acids: CATNTGLDYGYTF.

Many counts were recorded for this clonotype. The chain combines TRBV27 with TRBJ1-5, with D unclear. Per the germline V gene, CDR1 is MNHEY and CDR2 is SMNVEV (reference sequence). Trimming cost V 7 bases and J 6 bases, with 16 bases left between them. CDR3 length equals 14 residues. DNA for the CDR3: TGTGCCAGCAAACCCCCTGGAGGAGGTCAGCCCCAGCATTTT. The encoded protein is CASKPPGGGQPQHF.

This clonotype was seen many times. The chain carries TRBV3-1 and TRBJ1-1, with 8 nucleotides matching TRBD1. There are 16 residues in the CDR3. V lost 3 bases to trimming and J lost 1 base; unmatched junction nucleotides: 7. In germline, CDR1 is LGHDT, CDR2 YNNKEL (reference sequence). CDR3 region: CASSQKGGQENTEAFF. The CDR3 DNA is TGTGCCAGCAGCCAGAAGGGGGGACAGGAGAACACTGAAGCTTTCTTT. The whole variable domain, filled in from reference TRBV3-1 and TRBJ1-1, reads DTAVSQTPKYLVTQMGNDKSIKCEQNLGHDTMYWYKQDSKKFLKIMFSYNNKELIINETVPNRFSPKSPDKAHLNLHINSLELGDSAVYFCASSQKGGQENTEAFFGQGTRLTVV.

A word on this clonotype: One base away lies a much larger clone, so this may be a sequencing read error. The chain is built from TRBV11-2 and TRBJ1-1; 10 bases fit TRBD1. The J segment lost 4 bases and the V segment lost 5 bases, leaving 7 bases of the junction unmatched. This CDR3 comprises 15 residues. CDR1 and CDR2 (germline): SGHAT, FQNNGV. The CDR3 DNA sequence: TGTGCCAGCAGCCGTGGGACAGGGGCACGCACTGAAGCTTTCTTT. Encoded protein: CASSRGTGARTEAFF.

The genes are TRBV14 and TRBJ2-2; D is ambiguous. CDR3 length: 14 residues. V lost 4 bases and J lost 5, with 11 bases in between. Per the germline V gene, CDR1 is SGHDN and CDR2 is FVKESK. DNA of the CDR3: TGTGCCAGCAGCCCTAGGATTACTACCGGGGAGCTGTTTTTT. Translation gives CASSPRITTGELFF.

This clonotype was found many times. V gene TRBV13 combines with J gene TRBJ1-6; 8 bases fit TRBD1. Germline trimming cut 4 bases from V and 7 bases from J; bases unmatched to any gene: 6. This CDR3 is 15 amino acids long. Germline values: CDR1 PRHDT, CDR2 FYEKMQ (reference sequence). The CDR3 is CASSSGQGHNSPLHF. For the CDR3, the DNA is TGTGCCAGCAGCTCCGGACAGGGACACAATTCACCCCTCCACTTT. The variable domain in full, with the rest retrieved from reference TRBV13 and TRBJ1-6, is AAGVIQSPRHLIKEKRETATLKCYPIPRHDTVYWYQQGPGQDPQFLISFYEKMQSDKGSIPDRFSAQQFSDYHSELNMSSLELGDSALYFCASSSGQGHNSPLHFGNGTRLTVT.

The chain carries TRBV4-1 and TRBJ2-6, with 11 bases lining up with TRBD2. There are 16 residues in the CDR3. CDR1 MGHRA and CDR2 YSYEKL come from the germline V gene. V was pared by 5 bases and J by 4 bases, with 4 bases of the junction left unmatched. In nucleotides, the CDR3 is TGCGCCAGCAGCATAGCGGGGGGGCTAGGGGCCAACGTCCTGACTTTC. Its translation: CASSIAGGLGANVLTF.

This clonotype was found many times. V gene TRBV29-1 combines with J gene TRBJ1-2, with D unresolved. Germline V lookup: CDR1 SQVTM, CDR2 ANQGSEA. The CDR3 is made up of 11 amino acids. With 3 bases removed from V and 2 bases from J, the gap between germline ends came to 4 bases. CDR3 sequence reads: CSVDLNYGYTF. The CDR3 DNA is TGCAGCGTTGACCTAAACTATGGCTACACCTTC.

This chain links TRBV18 with TRBJ1-1, with TRBD1 as a possible D gene (6 bases). The V gene's germline CDR1 is KGHSH and CDR2 LQKENI. The CDR3 spans 13 residues. Trimming removed 3 bases from V and 9 bases from J, with 14 bases in between. As DNA, the CDR3 is TGTGCCAGCTCACCCACGGGGGGCCGACAAGCTTTCTTT. It encodes CASSPTGGRQAFF.

The sample holds many counts of this clonotype. The gene calls are TRBV11-1 and TRBJ1-2, with D unresolved. The CDR3 is made up of 13 amino acids. Germline CDR1 reads SGHAT; CDR2 reads FQDESV (reference sequence). V gave up 6 bases and J gave up 2 bases, with 10 bases separating them. CDR3 in DNA: TGTGCCAGCAGTTCTGGCGGGAACTATGGCTACACCTTC. It specifies CASSSGGNYGYTF.

This clonotype was counted between two and nine times. V usage is TRBV11-2 and J usage is TRBJ1-2; 8 bases map to TRBD1. This CDR3 is built from 13 residues. Losses at the gene ends were 5 bases for V and 7 bases for J; bases not matched to a gene: 6. CDR1 SGHAT and CDR2 FQNNGV come from the germline V gene. The CDR3 DNA is TGTGCCAGCAGCATGGACAGGGCTCGTGGCTACACCTTC. Translated, it gives CASSMDRARGYTF.

This clonotype was observed many times. The rearrangement joins TRBV7-9 to TRBJ1-5; D possibly corresponds to TRBD1 (5 bases). The germline V and J ends were trimmed by 3 bases and 3 bases, with 21 bases remaining between them. The CDR3 covers 18 residues. CDR1 and CDR2 (germline): SEHNR, FQNEAQ (reference sequence). The CDR3 protein is CASSFGHEGPSANQPQHF. The CDR3 DNA follows: TGTGCCAGCAGCTTTGGGCATGAGGGGCCGTCTGCCAATCAGCCCCAGCATTTT. The full variable domain, completed using reference TRBV7-9 and TRBJ1-5, is DTGVSQNPRHKITKRGQNVTFRCDPISEHNRLYWYRQTLGQGPEFLTYFQNEAQLEKSRLLSDRFSAERPKGSFSTLEIQRTEQGDSAMYLCASSFGHEGPSANQPQHFGDGTRLSIL.

The genes are TRBV7-8 and TRBJ1-4; 7 bases agree with TRBD1. Germline values: CDR1 SGHVS, CDR2 FQNEAQ. Trimming took 3 bases from V and 0 from J; bases not matched to a gene: 10. The CDR3 runs 18 residues. CDR3 residues: CASSFLPGQIATNEKLFF. The CDR3 DNA reads as TGTGCCAGCAGCTTTCTCCCGGGACAGATCGCAACTAATGAAAAACTGTTTTTT.

This clonotype was counted at least ten times. The gene calls are TRBV20-1 and TRBJ1-3; no definite D call. The V gene's germline CDR1 is DFQATT and CDR2 SNEGSKA (reference sequence). Deletions cut 3 bases from V and 3 bases from J, with 9 bases between. This CDR3 has 13 amino acids. The CDR3 here is CSASPGDGNTIYF. The CDR3 coding sequence is TGCAGTGCTAGCCCCGGTGATGGAAACACCATATATTTT.

There are a few counts of this clonotype. The chain couples TRBV6-1 to TRBJ1-1, with 7 bases identical to TRBD1. V lost 2 bases, J lost 1 base, and 16 bases stayed unmatched. The germline V gene has CDR1 MNHNS and CDR2 SASEGT. CDR3 length equals 19 residues. The DNA of the CDR3 is TGTGCCAGCAGTGAACCTCCCTCATATGGCACAGGGGAGAACACTGAAGCTTTCTTT. Residues: CASSEPPSYGTGENTEAFF.